This T cell receptor beta chain was documented in a study of blood T cells in healthy people across ages. Then a second PCR, running about 6 to 11 cycles, was carried out with a sample-barcoded 5' primer and a J-beta primer mix. TCRdb processed the 5' RACE reads anew with MiXCR; each CDR3 protein has one entry. The sample includes roughly 1.4 million distinct CDR3 sequences, approximately 60% seen only once; the top ten take 5.5% to 8%. In this sample, this clonotype turned up a few times. The sequence was collected from a man aged 18 to 29 in good health. Sequences were obtained from blood.

CDR3: CASSPSLDDRQYGYTF. The CDR3 region has the DNA TGCGCCAGCAGCCCATCGCTCGATGACCGCCAGTATGGCTACACCTTC. This chain joins TRBV4-1 and TRBJ1-2; D unclear. Germline loops: CDR1 MGHRA, CDR2 YSYEKL. V dropped 4 bases and J dropped 5 bases, with 20 bases sitting between them. The CDR3 has 16 amino acids.